Listed below are T cell receptor beta chains from one sample, sequenced in a study of CD8 T cells in ankylosing spondylitis. TCRdb reanalysed the 5' RACE reads using MiXCR and keeps one entry per CDR3 protein. The profile shows fewer than 500,000 distinct CDR3 sequences, about 24% of them singletons. The sample comprised blood, either unsorted or a sorted T cell fraction (not recorded which). The receptors derive from a male donor with ankylosing spondylitis. CDR3s include the opening cysteine and the closing phenylalanine or tryptophan. Each record gives: J gene, clone size, V gene, D gene, CDR3 DNA, CDR3 protein. The D gene is left open where the match is weak. Where a row states a size, it is once, few, many or the class of an expanded clone; other rows omit it.

TRBJ2-1 . TRBV6-1 TRBD2 TGTGCCAGCAGGACCCTTTGGGAGGGTGGATACAATGAGCAGTTCTTC CASRTLWEGGYNEQFF
TRBJ2-5 . TRBV3-1 . TGTGCCAGCAGCCTGAACCGGGTTCAAGAGACCCAGTACTTC CASSLNRVQETQYF
TRBJ2-7 many TRBV7-9 . TGTGCCAGCAGCCCCGGGACTCAAGCCTACGAGCAGTACTTC CASSPGTQAYEQYF
TRBJ2-5 . TRBV3-1 TRBD2 TGTGCCAGCAGCTTACGACCACTAGCGCGACAAGAGACCCAGTACTTC CASSLRPLARQETQYF
TRBJ2-3 . TRBV5-5 TRBD2 TGTGCCAGCAGCGAACTAGCGGGAATGACAGATACGCAGTATTTT CASSELAGMTDTQYF
TRBJ2-1 few TRBV29-1 TRBD1 TGCAGCGTATATCCGGGACAGTCTACCGGTGAGCAGTTCTTC CSVYPGQSTGEQFF
TRBJ1-2 . TRBV5-1 . TGCGCCAGCAGCTTGGTTCCGGGGGCCTATGGCTACACCTTC CASSLVPGAYGYTF
TRBJ2-7 . TRBV7-2 TRBD1 TGTGCCAGCAGCCTGACAGGGGGCGTCTCCGAGCAGTACTTC CASSLTGGVSEQYF
TRBJ2-1 few TRBV7-2 . TGTGCCAGCAGCTTAGACTGGTCGGAGCAGTTCTTC CASSLDWSEQFF
TRBJ2-1 . TRBV7-2 . TGTGCCAGCAGCTCGACCGGAGGGACAGTCTACAATGAGCAGTTCTTC CASSSTGGTVYNEQFF
TRBJ1-1 . TRBV12-3/TRBV12-4 . TGTGCCAGCAGTTTTTTCAGCGAAGCTTTCTTT CASSFFSEAFF
TRBJ1-1 few TRBV12-3/TRBV12-4 . TGTGCCAGCACCGGACAGTCGGTGAACACTGAAGCTTTCTTT CASTGQSVNTEAFF
TRBJ2-5 few TRBV20-1 TRBD2 TGCAGTGCTAGACTAGCGGGAGCCCCAGGGACCCAGTACTTC CSARLAGAPGTQYF
TRBJ2-1 . TRBV7-2 . TGTGCCAGCAGCGCCGCTAGCGCCTACAATGAGCAGTTCTTC CASSAASAYNEQFF
TRBJ2-3 few TRBV5-1 TRBD2 TGCGCCAGCAGCGCGTCTAGCGGAGGCTTCGATACGCAGTATTTT CASSASSGGFDTQYF
TRBJ2-3 few TRBV7-2 . TGTGCCAGCAGCCTCGGAGGCGAGGCAGATACGCAGTATTTT CASSLGGEADTQYF
TRBJ2-1 . TRBV20-1 TRBD2 TGCAGTCCCCTAAACAGCCTCGGGGGGAATGAGCAGTTCTTC CSPLNSLGGNEQFF
TRBJ2-3 . TRBV10-1 TRBD2 TGCGCCAGCAGTGAGCCGGCCAGCGGGAGAACAGATACGCAGTATTTT CASSEPASGRTDTQYF
TRBJ2-1 few TRBV4-1 TRBD2 TGCGCCAGCAGCCCCCCGGGACTAGCGGGAGATGAGCAGTTCTTC CASSPPGLAGDEQFF
TRBJ2-1 few TRBV6-1 . TGTGCCAGCAGCACCTGGAGGGCCTACAATGAGCAGTTCTTC CASSTWRAYNEQFF
TRBJ2-5 . TRBV3-1 . TGTGCCAGCAGCCAACCAAAGCGTGGCGCGAGGGGAGAGACCCAGTACTTC CASSQPKRGARGETQYF